This TCR beta chain was retrieved from a study of beta chain features in type 1 diabetes. The CDR3 is 15 residues long. J lost 7 bases, V lost 0 bases, and 8 bases had no gene match. Germline CDR1 is MNHEY and CDR2 is SMNVEV (reference sequence). General study results and limits: Cells expressing TCR highly could be over-represented by cDNA sequencing. TCRB repertoires of naive, central memory and Treg cells appeared more similar among patients than among healthy donors. In all four CD4+ subsets, TCRB CDR3 length was significantly, moderately reduced in type 1 diabetes.

The isolated RNA, all of it, was reverse transcribed, so expressed TCRB transcripts were what got sequenced. Naive, central memory and regulatory T cell samples averaged about 3.5 million reads. Sequencing was performed with immunoSEQ multiplex PCR; in TCRdb, only in-frame clones are kept and a portion is missing. The sample yields about 740,000 clones, roughly an eighth seen once. About this clone itself: Its target is not known.

Purities in excess of 95% were seen in all sorted populations. The sequencing input was naive CD4+ T cells from blood. The source of this sequence is a man aged 18-30 years with type 1 diabetes. The J gene is TRBJ1-2, the V gene TRBV27; 7 positions agree with TRBD1. This chain's CDR3 is CASSLSAGQYGGYTF. CDR3 DNA: TGTGCCAGCAGTTTATCAGCGGGACAGTACGGTGGCTACACCTTC.